These 8 T cell receptor beta chains share one sample of origin, sequenced in a study of tumor-infiltrating lymphocytes in primary liver carcinoma. Between 20 and 30 mg of unsorted bulk tissue served as the source from which RNA and DNA were co-extracted. The investigators made TCR beta cDNA from roughly 460 ng total RNA, using a constant-region primer. Construction of TCR beta libraries relied on three successive nested multiplex PCR rounds employing slightly modified ARM-PCR. Primers for the first two PCR rounds were TRBV1-TRBV30 forward primers and a C-beta reverse primer (about 11 cycles per round). From the multiplex PCR reads, TCRdb called clonotypes with MiXCR, one entry per CDR3 protein. The data show 90,000 to 110,000 distinct CDR3 sequences, 80% to 85% seen once. Sequencing input: liver tumor tissue from sampling region 3. Subset reported: tumor region T3, left-lateral pole. The receptors were gathered from a middle-aged man with primary liver carcinoma and hepatitis B virus infection.

This clonotype was detected a few times. At one boundary the junction diverges from the germline segment, which might be a read error. This rearrangement joins TRBV5-5 to TRBJ2-1; a weak D match, TRBD2 (6 bases). Germline values: CDR1 SGHKS, CDR2 YYEKEE (reference sequence). This CDR3 has 14 residues. This CDR3 is CASSLRESYNEQLF. As DNA, the CDR3 is TGTGCCAGCAGCTTGCGGGAGTCCTACAATGAGCAGCTATTC. The full variable domain, with the rest looked up from reference TRBV5-5 and TRBJ2-1, is DAGVTQSPTHLIKTRGQQVTLRCSPISGHKSVSWYQQVLGQGPQFIFQYYEKEERGRGNFPDRFSARQFPNYSSELNVNALLLGDSALYLCASSLRESYNEQLFGPGTRLTVL.

This clonotype appeared once. The junction differs from germline at one of its ends, possibly a read error. This chain uses TRBV11-1 with TRBJ2-7, with D perhaps assigned TRBD1 or TRBD2 (5 bases each). CDR3 length: 13 residues. Germline V CDR1 and CDR2: SGHAT, FQDESV (reference sequence). The CDR3 spells CDSREKRSYDQYF. The DNA of the CDR3 is TGTGACAGCAGGGAGAAGCGATCCTACGATCAGTACTTC.

The gene calls are TRBV5-1 and TRBJ2-1; 12 nucleotides match TRBD2. The ends lost 3 bases at V and 16 bases at J; junction bases unmatched: 14. The CDR3 contains 15 residues. CDR1 is SGHRS, CDR2 YFSETQ, per germline. Here the CDR3 reads CASSSLAGGPNEKFF. CDR3 sequence (DNA): TGCGCCAGCAGCTCCCTAGCGGGAGGGCCCAATGAGAAATTCTTC.

With respect to this clonotype: One end of the junction fails to match germline, which may point to a read error. V is TRBV10-2 and J is TRBJ2-1; TRBD1 or TRBD2 may be the D gene (5 bases each). Germline V gene sequence: CDR1 WSHSY, CDR2 SAAADI. The CDR3 is 12 amino acids. The chain's CDR3 is CASSESNRGQGF. CDR3 nucleotide sequence: TGCGCCAGTAGTGAGTCGAATCGGGGTCAGGGCTTC.

As concerns this clonotype: Relative to the germline gene, one junction end is altered; a read error may explain this. CDR3 loop: CVSSLRGLVRITGELFF. In DNA form, the CDR3 reads TGTGTCAGCAGCTTAAGGGGACTAGTGCGGATAACCGGGGAGCTATTTTTT. This chain uses TRBV5-6 with TRBJ2-2; TRBD2 agrees at 8 bases. Germline V gene lookup returns CDR1 SGHDT and CDR2 YYEEEE. This CDR3 region has 17 residues. Filled out from reference TRBV5-6 and TRBJ2-2, the complete variable domain reads DAGVTQSPTHLIKTRGQQVTLRCSPKSGHDTVSWYQQALGQGPQFIFQYYEEEERQRGNFPDRFSGHQFPNYSSELNVNALLLGDSALYLCVSSLRGLVRITGELFFGEGSRLTVL.

A note on this clonotype: Sequence at one end of the junction differs from germline and may be a read error. The chain recombines TRBV6-5 with TRBJ1-1; D remains ambiguous. CDR1 is MNHEY, CDR2 SVGAGI, per germline. The CDR3 covers 13 residues. This CDR3 is CASRYGQTTEPFF. CDR3 nucleotides: TGTGCCAGCAGATATGGGCAGACCACTGAACCTTTCTTT.

Comments on this clonotype: A read error may account for a junction end that differs from germline. The chain joins TRBV5-4 to TRBJ2-7; a weak D match, TRBD2 (5 bases). CDR1 and CDR2 (germline): SGHNT, YYREEE (reference sequence). The CDR3 contains 13 residues. CDR3 protein: CASSFQRLDEQYF. The DNA of the CDR3 is TGCGCTAGCAGCTTTCAGAGACTGGACGAGCAGTACTTC.

Details on this clonotype: One end of the junction fails to match germline, which may point to a read error. J is TRBJ2-4 and V is TRBV11-1; 10 bases are shared with TRBD2. Germline CDR1 SGHAT, CDR2 FQDESV (reference sequence). The CDR3 length is 17 residues. CDR3 sequence (DNA): TGTGCCAGCAGGTTTCCCGGGACTAGCGTGACCAGAAACATTCAGTACTTT. Protein: CASRFPGTSVTRNIQYF. Variable domain in full (rest from reference TRBV11-1 and TRBJ2-4): EAEVAQSPRYKITEKSQAVAFWCDPISGHATLYWYRQILGQGPELLVQFQDESVVDDSQLPKDRFSAERLKGVDSTLKIQPAELGDSAMYLCASRFPGTSVTRNIQYFGAGTRLSVL.